Listed here are 9 T cell receptor beta chains from one sample, sequenced in a study of graft-versus-host responses after intestinal transplantation. Profiling relied on immunoSEQ multiplex PCR, and the TCRdb table lists in-frame clones only, not all of them. The sample contains under 100,000 clones, more than 80% of which appear only once. This specimen consisted of PBMCs, obtained 450 to 480 days after intestinal transplant. All receptors derive from a human patient who received an intestinal transplant, so some T cells may come from the graft donor.

The V call is TRBV7-2, the J call TRBJ2-3; the D is unclear. Germline V gives CDR1 SGHTA, CDR2 FQGNSA. V lost 0 bases to trimming and J lost 4 bases, with 5 bases between them. CDR3 size: 13 residues. DNA of the CDR3: TGTGCCAGCAGCTTAGCCCGGCCAGATACGCAGTATTTT. Translation gives CASSLARPDTQYF.

The chain combines TRBV9 with TRBJ2-7, with 10 bases that match TRBD1. The CDR3 is made up of 16 amino acids. From germline, CDR1 is SGDLS and CDR2 YYNGEE. Trimming removed 3 bases from V and 0 bases from J; junction bases left unmatched: 6. In DNA form, the CDR3 reads TGTGCCAGCAGCGGATCCGGACAGGGGGGCTCCTACGAGCAGTACTTC. Translating gives CASSGSGQGGSYEQYF. The full variable domain, rest sourced from reference TRBV9 and TRBJ2-7, is DSGVTQTPKHLITATGQRVTLRCSPRSGDLSVYWYQQSLDQGLQFLIQYYNGEERAKGNILERFSAQQFPDLHSELNLSSLELGDSALYFCASSGSGQGGSYEQYFGPGTRLTVT.

The chain carries TRBV10-3 and TRBJ2-2, with TRBD2 as a possible D gene (5 bases). With 4 bases removed from V and 4 bases from J, the gap between germline ends came to 13 bases. This CDR3 is 15 amino acids long. Germline V gene lookup returns CDR1 ENHRY and CDR2 SYGVKD. CDR3 coding DNA: TGTGCCATCAGTGTACGGGGATCGTCCACCGGGGAGCTGTTTTTT. It translates to CAISVRGSSTGELFF.

V is TRBV15 and J is TRBJ1-5; 8 bases are a match to TRBD1. The trim removed 1 base at V and 4 bases at J, leaving 6 bases unmatched. Germline lookup yields CDR1 LNHNV and CDR2 YYDKDF (reference sequence). The CDR3 runs to 16 residues. The CDR3: CATSRATGASNQPQHF. CDR3 in DNA: TGTGCCACCAGCAGAGCGACAGGGGCCTCAAATCAGCCCCAGCATTTT.

The chain is built from TRBV12-5 and TRBJ1-3, with 9 bases matching TRBD1. The germline gives CDR1 LGHNT, CDR2 FRNRAP. Unmatched junction bases numbered 11, after V lost 0 bases and J lost 2 bases. This CDR3 has 19 residues. CDR3 in amino acids: CASGLVLGGQGFTGNTIYF. The CDR3 bases are TGTGCTAGTGGTTTGGTGCTGGGGGGACAGGGATTCACTGGAAACACCATATATTTT.

The chain carries TRBV18 and TRBJ2-1; 11 nucleotides match TRBD2. There are 15 residues in the CDR3. Germline assignment: CDR1 KGHSH and CDR2 LQKENI. Trimming at V came to 5 bases and at J to 2 bases, leaving 2 bases not matched to a gene. CDR3 sequence (DNA): TGTGCCAGCTCATCGACTAGCGGGGCCTACAATGAGCAGTTCTTC. Protein: CASSSTSGAYNEQFF.

This clone was counted between two and nine times. The CDR3 sequence is CASSLVGDSSNEKLFF. The CDR3 nucleotides read TGCGCCAGCAGCTTGGTGGGGGACAGCAGTAATGAAAAACTGTTTTTT. This chain links TRBV5-1 with TRBJ1-4, with 7 positions matching TRBD1. Germline CDR1 reads SGHRS; CDR2 reads YFSETQ. This CDR3 has 16 amino acids. With V trimmed by 0 bases and J by 4 bases, 6 bases remained unmatched.

J is TRBJ2-2 and V is TRBV10-3, with D maybe TRBD1 (6 bases). Germline V lookup: CDR1 ENHRY, CDR2 SYGVKD. V was trimmed by 7 bases and J by 3 bases, leaving 12 bases between them. The length of the CDR3 is 14 residues. In DNA form, the CDR3 reads TGTGCCATCACATCAGGGGCGGACACCGGGGAGCTGTTTTTT. Translation gives CAITSGADTGELFF.

The V gene is TRBV5-6, the J gene TRBJ2-7; D not certain. CDR1 is SGHDT and CDR2 is YYEEEE in the germline V gene. This CDR3 spans 15 amino acids. V was trimmed by 4 bases and J by 6 bases, leaving 20 bases between them. CDR3 sequence (DNA): TGTGCCAGCAGCCCCGGACGGACGACCATATCCGAGCAGTACTTC. Translation gives CASSPGRTTISEQYF.